This TCR beta chain was sequenced during a study of CD8 T cells in ankylosing spondylitis. Study outcomes and limitations: Reportedly, disease-linked clones are significantly enriched in ankylosing spondylitis patients' matched synovial fluid. Some motif variants were previously reported in reactive arthritis synovial fluid and blood.

This clonotype has a count of ten or more. Its antigen remains unknown. Quantitative 5'-RACE was performed with molecular barcodes, and it yielded the TCR beta libraries. TCRdb redid the calling of the 5' RACE reads with MiXCR, one entry per CDR3 protein. The sample has roughly 250,000 distinct CDR3 sequences, 10% to 13% seen once. Deletions cut 4 bases from V and 0 bases from J, with 15 bases between. The germline gives CDR1 GTSNPN, CDR2 SVGIG (reference sequence). There are 16 residues in the CDR3. V and J are TRBV30 and TRBJ2-2; perhaps TRBD1 as D (6 bases). The sequenced sample consisted of blood, either unsorted or a sorted T cell fraction (not recorded which). The receptor was isolated from a male donor with ankylosing spondylitis or in good health (not recorded which). The CDR3 DNA sequence: TGTGCCTGGAATCAGGGGCCGAACACGAACACCGGGGAGCTGTTTTTT. Translating it yields CAWNQGPNTNTGELFF.